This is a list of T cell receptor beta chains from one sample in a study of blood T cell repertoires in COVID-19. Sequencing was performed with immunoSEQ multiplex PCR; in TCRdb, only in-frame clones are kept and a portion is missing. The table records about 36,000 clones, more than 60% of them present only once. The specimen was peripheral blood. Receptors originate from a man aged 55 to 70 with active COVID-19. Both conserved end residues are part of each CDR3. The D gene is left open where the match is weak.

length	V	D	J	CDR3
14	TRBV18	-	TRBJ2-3	CASSPNIFTDTQYF
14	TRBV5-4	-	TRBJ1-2	CASSSYLGGNGYTF
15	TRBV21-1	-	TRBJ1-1	CASSKGRGAGTEAFF
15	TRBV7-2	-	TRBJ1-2	CASSPDADFPYGYTF
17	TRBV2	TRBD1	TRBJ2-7	CASSEERPGQGSHEQYF
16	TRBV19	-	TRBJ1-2	CASSGDNSKADYGYTF
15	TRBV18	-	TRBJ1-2	CASSPGPGHNYGYTF
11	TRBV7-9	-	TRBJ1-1	CASSLRGEAFF
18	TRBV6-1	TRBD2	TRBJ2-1	CASSGRVSGRYSYNEQFF
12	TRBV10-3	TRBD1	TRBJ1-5	CAIGTGSQPQHF
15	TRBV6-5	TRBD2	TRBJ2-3	CASSYTGGSTDTQYF
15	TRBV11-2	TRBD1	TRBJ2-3	CASSSLRGRPDTQYF
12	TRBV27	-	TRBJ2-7	CASSLQGYEQYF
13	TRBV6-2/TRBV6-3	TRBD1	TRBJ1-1	CASSMTGDTEAFF
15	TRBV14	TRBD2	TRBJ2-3	CASSLGGRRTDTQYF
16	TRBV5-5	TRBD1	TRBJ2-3	CASSPQPGGGTDTQYF
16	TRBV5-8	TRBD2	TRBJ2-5	CASSPGTSGNQETQYF
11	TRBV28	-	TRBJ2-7	CASEAPYEQYF
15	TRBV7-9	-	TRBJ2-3	CASSFWASDTDTQYF
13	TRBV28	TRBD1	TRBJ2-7	CASRQGISYEQYF
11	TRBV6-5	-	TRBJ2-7	CASSYGHEQYF
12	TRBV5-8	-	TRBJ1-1	CASSLVRGHAFF